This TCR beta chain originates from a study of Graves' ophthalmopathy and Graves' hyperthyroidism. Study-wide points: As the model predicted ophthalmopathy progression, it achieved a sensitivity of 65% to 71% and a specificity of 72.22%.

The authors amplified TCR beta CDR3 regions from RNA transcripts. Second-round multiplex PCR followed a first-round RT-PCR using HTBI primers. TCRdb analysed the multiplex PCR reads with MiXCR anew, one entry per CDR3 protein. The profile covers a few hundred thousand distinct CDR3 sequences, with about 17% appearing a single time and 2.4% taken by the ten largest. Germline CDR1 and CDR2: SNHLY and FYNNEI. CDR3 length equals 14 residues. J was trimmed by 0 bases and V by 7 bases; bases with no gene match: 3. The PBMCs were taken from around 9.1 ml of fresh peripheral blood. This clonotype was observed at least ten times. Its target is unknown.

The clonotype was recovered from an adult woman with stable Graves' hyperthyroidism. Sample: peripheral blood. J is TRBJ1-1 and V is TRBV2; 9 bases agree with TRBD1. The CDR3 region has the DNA TGTGCCAGCACCAGGACAGGGGTGAACACTGAAGCTTTCTTT. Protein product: CASTRTGVNTEAFF.